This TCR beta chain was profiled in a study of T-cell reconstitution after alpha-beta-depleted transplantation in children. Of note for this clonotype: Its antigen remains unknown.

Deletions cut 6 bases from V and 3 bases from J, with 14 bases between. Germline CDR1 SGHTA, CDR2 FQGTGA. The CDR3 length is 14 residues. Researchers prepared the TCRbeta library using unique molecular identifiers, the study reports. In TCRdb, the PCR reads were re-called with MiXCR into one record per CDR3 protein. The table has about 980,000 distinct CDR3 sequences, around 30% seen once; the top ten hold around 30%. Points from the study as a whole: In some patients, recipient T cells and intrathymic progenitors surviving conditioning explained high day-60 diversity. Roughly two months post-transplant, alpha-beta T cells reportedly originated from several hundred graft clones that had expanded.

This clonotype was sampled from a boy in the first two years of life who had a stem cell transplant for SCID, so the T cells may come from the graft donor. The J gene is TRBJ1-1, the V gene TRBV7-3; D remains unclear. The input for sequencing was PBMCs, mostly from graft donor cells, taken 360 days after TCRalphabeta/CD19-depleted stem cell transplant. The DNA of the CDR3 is TGTGCCAGCAGGATGGGCCCCTGGGACACTGAAGCTTTCTTT. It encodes CASRMGPWDTEAFF.